Described below is a single TCR beta chain sequence and its context. What it binds is not known. This record comes from a study of monozygotic twins with inflammatory bowel disease. The study, taken as a whole, reports: IBD patients showed reduced TCRbeta diversity (inverse Simpson) versus healthy co-twins. Differing T cell subtypes remained indistinguishable.

Researchers used template switching to add UMIs featuring a 6-nucleotide sample barcode. TCRdb reprocessed the 5' RACE reads, keeping one entry per CDR3 protein, no DNA. Found here are about 440,000 distinct CDR3 sequences; the top ten clones hold roughly 2.2%. Looked up from germline, CDR1 is KGHSH and CDR2 is LQKENI. CDR3 size: 16 residues. This TCR derives from a human donor with ulcerative colitis or Crohn's disease, or a healthy co-twin of an affected twin (not recorded which). The sample consisted of blood. The chain uses TRBV18 and TRBJ2-5; the TCRdb D gene call, TRBD1, has no DNA to confirm it. CDR3 amino acids: CASSPVDPSPRETQYF.